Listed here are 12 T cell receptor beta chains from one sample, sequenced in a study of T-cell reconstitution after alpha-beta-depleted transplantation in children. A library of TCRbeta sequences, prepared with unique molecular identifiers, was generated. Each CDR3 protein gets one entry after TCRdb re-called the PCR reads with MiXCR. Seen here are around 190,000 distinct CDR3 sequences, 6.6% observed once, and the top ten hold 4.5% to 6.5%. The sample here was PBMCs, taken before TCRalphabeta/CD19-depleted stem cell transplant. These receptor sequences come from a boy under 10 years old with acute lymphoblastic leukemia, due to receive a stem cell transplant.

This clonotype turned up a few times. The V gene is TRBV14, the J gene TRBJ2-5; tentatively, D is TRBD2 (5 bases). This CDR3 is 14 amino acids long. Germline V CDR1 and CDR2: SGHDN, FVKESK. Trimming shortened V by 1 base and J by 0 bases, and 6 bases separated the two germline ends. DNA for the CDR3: TGTGCCAGCAGCCAAGGAGCGGACCAAGAGACCCAGTACTTC. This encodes CASSQGADQETQYF.

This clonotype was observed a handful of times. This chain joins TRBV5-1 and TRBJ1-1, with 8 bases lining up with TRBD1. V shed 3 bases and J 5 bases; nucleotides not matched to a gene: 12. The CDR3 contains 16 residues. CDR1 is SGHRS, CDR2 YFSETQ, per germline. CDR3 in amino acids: CASSSIRTGTVTEAFF. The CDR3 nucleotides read TGCGCCAGCAGCTCCATTAGGACAGGGACGGTTACTGAAGCTTTCTTT.

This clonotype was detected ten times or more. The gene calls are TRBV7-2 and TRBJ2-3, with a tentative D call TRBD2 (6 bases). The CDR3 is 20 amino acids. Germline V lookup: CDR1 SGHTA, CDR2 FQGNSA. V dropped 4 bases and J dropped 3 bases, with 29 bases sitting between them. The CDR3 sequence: CASSSYELPGLPEETDTQYF. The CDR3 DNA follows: TGTGCCAGCAGCTCATATGAACTCCCGGGACTCCCCGAGGAAACAGATACGCAGTATTTT.

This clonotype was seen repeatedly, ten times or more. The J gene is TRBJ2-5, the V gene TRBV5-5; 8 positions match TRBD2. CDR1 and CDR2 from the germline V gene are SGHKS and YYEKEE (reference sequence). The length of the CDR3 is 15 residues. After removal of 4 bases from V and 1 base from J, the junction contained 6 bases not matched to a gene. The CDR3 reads CASSPGTRGQETQYF. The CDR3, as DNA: TGTGCCAGCAGCCCCGGGACTAGAGGCCAAGAGACCCAGTACTTC.

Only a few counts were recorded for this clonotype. CDR3 coding DNA: TGTGCCAGCAGCGTCGACAGGGATCACCGCTACGAGCAGTACTTC. This sequence encodes CASSVDRDHRYEQYF. V and J are TRBV7-2 and TRBJ2-7, with 7 bases identical to TRBD1. Germline V gene sequence: CDR1 SGHTA, CDR2 FQGNSA. Unmatched junction bases numbered 10, after V lost 5 bases and J lost 3 bases. CDR3 size: 15 residues.

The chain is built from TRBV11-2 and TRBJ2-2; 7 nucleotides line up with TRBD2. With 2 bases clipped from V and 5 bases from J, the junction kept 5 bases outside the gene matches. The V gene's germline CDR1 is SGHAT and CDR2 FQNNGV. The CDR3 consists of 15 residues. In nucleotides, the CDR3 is TGTGCCAGCAGCTTACGCGGGAGAGGTACCGGGGAGCTGTTTTTT. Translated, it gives CASSLRGRGTGELFF.

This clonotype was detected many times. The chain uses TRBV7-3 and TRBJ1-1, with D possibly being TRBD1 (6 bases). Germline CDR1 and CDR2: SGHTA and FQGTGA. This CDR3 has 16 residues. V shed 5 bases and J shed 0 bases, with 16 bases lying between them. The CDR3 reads CASSPFQTGLNTEAFF. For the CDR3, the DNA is TGTGCCAGCAGCCCATTTCAGACAGGACTGAACACTGAAGCTTTCTTT.

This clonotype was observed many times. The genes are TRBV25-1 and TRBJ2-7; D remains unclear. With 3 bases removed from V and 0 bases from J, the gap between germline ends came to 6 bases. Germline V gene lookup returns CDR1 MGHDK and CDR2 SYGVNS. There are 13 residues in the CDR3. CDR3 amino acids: CASSDSYSYEQYF. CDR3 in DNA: TGTGCCAGCAGTGACAGCTACTCCTACGAGCAGTACTTC.

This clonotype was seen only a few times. The CDR3 DNA follows: TGTGCCAGCAGTGCCGACGGGCGTAACACTGAAGCTTTCTTT. Its protein is CASSADGRNTEAFF. The chain employs TRBV9 and TRBJ1-1, with D unresolved. The germline CDR1 and CDR2 sequences are SGDLS and YYNGEE. V lost 5 bases and J 2 bases, leaving 13 bases between the germline ends. This CDR3 has 14 residues.

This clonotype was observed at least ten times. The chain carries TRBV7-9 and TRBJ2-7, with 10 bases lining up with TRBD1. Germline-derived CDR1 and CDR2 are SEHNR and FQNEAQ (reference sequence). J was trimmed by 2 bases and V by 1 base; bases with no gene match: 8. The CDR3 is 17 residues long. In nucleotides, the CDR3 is TGTGCCAGCAGCTTAGAGGGCCACGGACAGGGGGCCTACGAGCAGTACTTC. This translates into CASSLEGHGQGAYEQYF.

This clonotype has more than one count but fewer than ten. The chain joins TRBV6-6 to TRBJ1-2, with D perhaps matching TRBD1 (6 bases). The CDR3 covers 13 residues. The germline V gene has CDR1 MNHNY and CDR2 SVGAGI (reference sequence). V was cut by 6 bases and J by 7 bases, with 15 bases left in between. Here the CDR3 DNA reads TGTGCCAGCAGACCCGGGGGGGCGAGTGGCTACACCTTC. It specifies CASRPGGASGYTF.

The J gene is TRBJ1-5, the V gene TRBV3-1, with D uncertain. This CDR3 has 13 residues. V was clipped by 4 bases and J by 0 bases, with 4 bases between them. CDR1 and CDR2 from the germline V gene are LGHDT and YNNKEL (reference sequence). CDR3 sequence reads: CASSPNSNQPQHF. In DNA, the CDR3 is TGTGCCAGCAGCCCAAATAGCAATCAGCCCCAGCATTTT.